The present entry profiles one T cell receptor (beta chain) with its context. The antigen remains undetermined. CDR1 is LNHDA and CDR2 is SQIVND in the germline V gene (reference sequence). Trimming cost V 7 bases and J 2 bases, with 15 bases left between them. The CDR3 runs to 15 residues. Indicated treatment: treatment-naive control, cytoreductive nephrectomy. The tumor was a clear cell renal cell carcinoma. This entry comes from a study of radiation and T cells in renal cell carcinoma. Study-level points and caveats: Irradiated tumors had higher TCR clonality than control tumors.

Using immunoSEQ multiplex PCR, the repertoire was profiled, and TCRdb retains in-frame clones only, with some absent. Counted here are 10,000 to 12,000 clones, around 50% occurring once; the ten biggest clones make up about 8.9%. The sample was tumor tissue, taken from a patient whose treatment was nephrectomy without radiotherapy. The chain recombines TRBV19 with TRBJ1-3; the D gene is possibly TRBD1 (6 bases). The TCR comes from a middle-aged man with renal cell carcinoma. In DNA, the CDR3 is TGTGCCAGTAACGAGGGGGGCTCGGCTGGAAACACCATATATTTT. Encoded protein: CASNEGGSAGNTIYF.